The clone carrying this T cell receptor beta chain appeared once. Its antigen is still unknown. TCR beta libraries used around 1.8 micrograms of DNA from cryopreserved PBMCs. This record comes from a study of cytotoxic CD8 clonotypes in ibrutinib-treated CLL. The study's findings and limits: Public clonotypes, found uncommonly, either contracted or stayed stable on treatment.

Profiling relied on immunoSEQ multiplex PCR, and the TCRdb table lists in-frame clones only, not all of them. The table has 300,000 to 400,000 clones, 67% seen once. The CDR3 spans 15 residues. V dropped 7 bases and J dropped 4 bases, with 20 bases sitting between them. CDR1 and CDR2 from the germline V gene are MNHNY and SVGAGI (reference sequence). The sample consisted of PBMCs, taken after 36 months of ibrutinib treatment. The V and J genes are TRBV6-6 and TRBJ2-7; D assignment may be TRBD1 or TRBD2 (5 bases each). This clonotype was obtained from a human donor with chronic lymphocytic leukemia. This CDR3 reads CASKEGNSYTYEQYF. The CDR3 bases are TGTGCCAGCAAAGAGGGGAACAGCTATACTTACGAGCAGTACTTC.